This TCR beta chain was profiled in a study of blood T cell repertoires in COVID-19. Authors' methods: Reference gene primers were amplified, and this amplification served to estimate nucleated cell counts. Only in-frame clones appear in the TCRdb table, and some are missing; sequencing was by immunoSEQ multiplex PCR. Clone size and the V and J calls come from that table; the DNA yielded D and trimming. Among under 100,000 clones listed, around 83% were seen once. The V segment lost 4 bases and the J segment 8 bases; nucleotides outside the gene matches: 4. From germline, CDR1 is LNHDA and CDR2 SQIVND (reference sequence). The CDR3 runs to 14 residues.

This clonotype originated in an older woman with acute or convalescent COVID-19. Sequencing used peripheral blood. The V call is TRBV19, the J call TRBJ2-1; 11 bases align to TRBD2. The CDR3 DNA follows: TGTGCCAGTAGTAGAACTAGCGGGAGCGATGAGCAGTTCTTC. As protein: CASSRTSGSDEQFF.